This T cell receptor (beta chain) was retrieved from a study of Graves' ophthalmopathy and Graves' hyperthyroidism. Looking at the study overall: Peripheral blood was obtained at first diagnosis, ahead of any treatment.

From germline, CDR1 is SQVTM and CDR2 ANQGSEA. Trimming stripped 3 bases from V and 4 bases from J, with 15 bases between. The CDR3 has 14 amino acids. Study observations and caveats: Sensitivity reached more than 70% and specificity approximately 78% when the model predicted ophthalmopathy progression. Blood shared most expanded thyroid clonotypes above 0.001 frequency.

In its sample, this clonotype was seen many times. The antigen is unknown. Investigators amplified TCR beta CDR3 regions from RNA transcripts. First-round RT-PCR used HTBI primers; second-round multiplex PCR followed. TCRdb re-analysed the multiplex PCR reads in MiXCR, keeping a single row per CDR3 protein. Of some 350,000 distinct CDR3 sequences listed, about a sixth are singletons. Reliance was placed on clinical symptoms, serum thyroxine, TRAb, thyroid ultrasound and orbital computed tomography for diagnosis. J is TRBJ1-2 and V is TRBV29-1; tentatively, D is TRBD1 (5 bases). The sequencing input was peripheral blood. The origin of this receptor is an adult woman with stable Graves' hyperthyroidism. CDR3 sequence: CSVDKRQGSYGYTF. The CDR3, as DNA: TGCAGCGTTGATAAAAGGCAGGGTTCCTATGGCTACACCTTC.